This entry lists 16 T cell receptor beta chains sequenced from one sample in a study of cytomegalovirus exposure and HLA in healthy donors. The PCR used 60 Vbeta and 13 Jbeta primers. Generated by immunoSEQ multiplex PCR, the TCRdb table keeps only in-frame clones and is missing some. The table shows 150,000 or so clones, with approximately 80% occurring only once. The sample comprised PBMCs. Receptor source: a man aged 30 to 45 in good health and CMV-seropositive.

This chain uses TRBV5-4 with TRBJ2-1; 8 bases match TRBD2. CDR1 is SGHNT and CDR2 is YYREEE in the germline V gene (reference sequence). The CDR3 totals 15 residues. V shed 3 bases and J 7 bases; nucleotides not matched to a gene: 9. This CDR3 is CASSSTSGAWNEQFF. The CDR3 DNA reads TGTGCCAGCAGCTCCACTAGCGGCGCCTGGAATGAGCAGTTCTTC.

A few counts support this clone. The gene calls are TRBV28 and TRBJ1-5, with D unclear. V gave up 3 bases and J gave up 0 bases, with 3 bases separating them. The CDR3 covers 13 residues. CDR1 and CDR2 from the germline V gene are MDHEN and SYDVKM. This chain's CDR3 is CASSFSSNQPQHF. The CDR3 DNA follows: TGTGCCAGCAGTTTCAGTAGCAATCAGCCCCAGCATTTT. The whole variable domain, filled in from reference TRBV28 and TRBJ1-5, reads DVKVTQSSRYLVKRTGEKVFLECVQDMDHENMFWYRQDPGLGLRLIYFSYDVKMKEKGDIPEGYSVSREKKERFSLILESASTNQTSMYLCASSFSSNQPQHFGDGTRLSIL.

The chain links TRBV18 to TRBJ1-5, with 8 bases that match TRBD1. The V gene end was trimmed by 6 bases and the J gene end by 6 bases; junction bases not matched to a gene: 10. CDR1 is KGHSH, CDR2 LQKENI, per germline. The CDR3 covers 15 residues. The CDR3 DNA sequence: TGTGCCAGCTCCCCGGACAGGGCCCTCAGTCAGCCCCAGCATTTT. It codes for CASSPDRALSQPQHF.

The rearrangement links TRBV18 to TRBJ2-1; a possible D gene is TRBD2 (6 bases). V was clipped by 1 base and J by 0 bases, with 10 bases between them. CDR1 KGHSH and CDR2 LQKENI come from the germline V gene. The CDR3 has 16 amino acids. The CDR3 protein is CASSPQGRSSYNEQFF. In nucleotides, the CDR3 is TGTGCCAGCTCACCACAGGGGAGGAGCTCCTACAATGAGCAGTTCTTC.

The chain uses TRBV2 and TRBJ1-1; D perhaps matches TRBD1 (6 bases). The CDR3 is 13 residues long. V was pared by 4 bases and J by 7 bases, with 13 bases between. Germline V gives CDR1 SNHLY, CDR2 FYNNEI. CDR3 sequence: CASSAQGLGEAFF. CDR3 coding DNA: TGTGCCAGCAGTGCCCAGGGGTTAGGTGAAGCTTTCTTT.

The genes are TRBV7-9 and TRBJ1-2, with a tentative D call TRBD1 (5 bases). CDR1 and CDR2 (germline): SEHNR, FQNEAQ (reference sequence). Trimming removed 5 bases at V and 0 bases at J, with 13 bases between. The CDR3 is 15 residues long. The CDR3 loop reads CASSGSREANYGYTF. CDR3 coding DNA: TGTGCCAGCAGCGGAAGCAGGGAGGCTAACTATGGCTACACCTTC.

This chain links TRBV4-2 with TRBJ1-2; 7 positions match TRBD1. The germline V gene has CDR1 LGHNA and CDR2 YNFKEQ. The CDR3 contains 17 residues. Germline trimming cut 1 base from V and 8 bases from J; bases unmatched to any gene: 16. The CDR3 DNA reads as TGTGCCAGCAGCCAAGCTCACCGACAGGGAAGGTCGTCCGGCTACACCTTC. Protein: CASSQAHRQGRSSGYTF.

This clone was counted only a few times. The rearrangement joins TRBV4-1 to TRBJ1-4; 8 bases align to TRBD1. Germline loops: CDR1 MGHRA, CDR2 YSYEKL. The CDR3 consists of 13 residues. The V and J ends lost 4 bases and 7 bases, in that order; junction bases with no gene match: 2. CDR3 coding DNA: TGCGCCAGCAGCCCAGGACAGGGTGAAAAACTGTTTTTT. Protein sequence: CASSPGQGEKLFF.

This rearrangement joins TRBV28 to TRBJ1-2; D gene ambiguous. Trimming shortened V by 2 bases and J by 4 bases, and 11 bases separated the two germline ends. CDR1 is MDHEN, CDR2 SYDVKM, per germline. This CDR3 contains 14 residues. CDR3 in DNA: TGTGCCAGCAGTTTAGCGGTCGTGGTCTATGGCTACACCTTC. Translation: CASSLAVVVYGYTF.

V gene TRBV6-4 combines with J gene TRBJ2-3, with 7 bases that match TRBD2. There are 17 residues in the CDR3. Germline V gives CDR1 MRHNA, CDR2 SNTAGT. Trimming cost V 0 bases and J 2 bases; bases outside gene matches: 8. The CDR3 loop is CASSDSLWREYTDTQYF. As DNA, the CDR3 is TGTGCCAGCAGTGACTCTCTCTGGCGGGAGTACACAGATACGCAGTATTTT.

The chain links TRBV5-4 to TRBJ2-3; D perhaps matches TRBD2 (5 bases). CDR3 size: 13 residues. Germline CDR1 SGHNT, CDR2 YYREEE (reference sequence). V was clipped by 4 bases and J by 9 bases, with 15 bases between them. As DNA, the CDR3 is TGTGCCAGCAGCACACGGGCCCCGGGGACGCAGTATTTT. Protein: CASSTRAPGTQYF.

The chain's CDR3 is CASSQTGVDYNEQFF. The CDR3, as DNA: TGTGCCAGCAGCCAAACAGGGGTGGACTACAATGAGCAGTTCTTC. The rearrangement uses TRBV7-8 and TRBJ2-1; 7 nucleotides align to TRBD1. Trimming cost V 5 bases and J 3 bases; bases outside gene matches: 7. Looked up from germline, CDR1 is SGHVS and CDR2 is FQNEAQ. This CDR3 has 15 residues.

The CDR3 DNA reads TGTGCCAGCAGTGAAGGTAGCGGGGGCTACAATGAGCAGTTCTTC. Translation: CASSEGSGGYNEQFF. V and J are TRBV6-1 and TRBJ2-1, with 9 bases aligning to TRBD2. The germline V gene encodes CDR1 MNHNS and CDR2 SASEGT. This CDR3 spans 15 amino acids. J gave up 3 bases and V 1 base, and 1 base lay outside the gene matches.

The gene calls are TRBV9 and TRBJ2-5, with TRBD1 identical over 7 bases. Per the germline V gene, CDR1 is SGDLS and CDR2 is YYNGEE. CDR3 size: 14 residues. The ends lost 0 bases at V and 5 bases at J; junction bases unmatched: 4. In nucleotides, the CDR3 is TGTGCCAGCAGCGTAGAGTCCAGGGGGGAGACCCAGTACTTC. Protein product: CASSVESRGETQYF.

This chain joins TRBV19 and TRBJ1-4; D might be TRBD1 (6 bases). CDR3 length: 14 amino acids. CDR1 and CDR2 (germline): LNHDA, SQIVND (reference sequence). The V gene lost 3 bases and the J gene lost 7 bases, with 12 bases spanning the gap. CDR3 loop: CASSITGLGEKLFF. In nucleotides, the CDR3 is TGTGCCAGTAGTATTACAGGGTTGGGTGAAAAACTGTTTTTT.

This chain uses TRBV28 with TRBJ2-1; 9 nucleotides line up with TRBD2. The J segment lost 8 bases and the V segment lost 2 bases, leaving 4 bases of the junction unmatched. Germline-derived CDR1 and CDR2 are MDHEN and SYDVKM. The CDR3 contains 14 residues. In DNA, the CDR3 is TGTGCCAGCAGTTTAGCGGGAGGGCGGGATGAGCAGTTCTTC. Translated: CASSLAGGRDEQFF.